This entry lists 8 T cell receptor beta chains sequenced from one sample in a study of blood T cell repertoires in COVID-19. Sequencing was performed with immunoSEQ multiplex PCR; in TCRdb, only in-frame clones are kept and a portion is missing. The sample holds over 300,000 clones; roughly 90% are singletons and the top ten take about 6.5%. The specimen was peripheral blood. The receptors were gathered from a man younger than 35 with active or convalescent COVID-19.

This sequence joins TRBV7-9 and TRBJ2-1; no clear D gene. This CDR3 is 12 amino acids long. Germline CDR1 reads SEHNR; CDR2 reads FQNEAQ (reference sequence). Trimming cost V 6 bases and J 12 bases, with 15 bases left between them. In DNA form, the CDR3 reads TGTGCCAGCAGTCCCGACTCGAAGGTGCAGTTCTTC. Translation gives CASSPDSKVQFF.

Note on this clone: The germline gene is not matched at one end of the junction; a read error may be the cause. Other DNA sequences in this specimen translate into the identical CDR3. The gene calls are TRBV24-1 and TRBJ2-1, with a tentative D call TRBD1 (5 bases). Germline CDR1 KGHDR, CDR2 SFDVKD. The CDR3 length is 15 residues. CDR3 sequence (DNA): TGTGCCACCAGCGATTTCCGGCAGGGTTCCAATGAGCAGTTCTTC. Protein product: CATSDFRQGSNEQFF.

V and J are TRBV18 and TRBJ1-5, with D possibly TRBD1 on 6 matching bases. Trimming removed 3 bases from V and 1 base from J, with 10 bases in between. CDR3 length: 15 amino acids. Germline V gene data show CDR1 as KGHSH and CDR2 as LQKENI. In DNA, the CDR3 is TGTGCCAGCTCACCCCGAGGGGGAAGCAATCAGCCCCAGCATTTT. It yields the protein CASSPRGGSNQPQHF.

V is TRBV28 and J is TRBJ1-5; maybe TRBD1 (6 bases). CDR1 and CDR2 from the germline V gene are MDHEN and SYDVKM. The CDR3 extends over 16 amino acids. Trimming removed 6 bases at V and 4 bases at J, with 19 bases between. CDR3 loop: CASRRGWDTKNQPQHF. The CDR3 DNA is TGTGCCAGCAGGAGGGGGTGGGACACCAAAAATCAGCCCCAGCATTTT.

Only a few counts were recorded for this clone. V usage is TRBV11-1 and J usage is TRBJ2-4; a weak D match, TRBD2 (5 bases). Per germline, CDR1 SGHAT and CDR2 FQDESV (reference sequence). The CDR3 contains 16 residues. Trimming removed 4 bases from V and 0 bases from J, with 13 bases in between. CDR3 coding DNA: TGTGCCAGCAGCTCAGCCCGGGAACTAGCCAAAAACATTCAGTACTTC. This sequence encodes CASSSARELAKNIQYF.

The chain links TRBV13 to TRBJ2-1; D is uncertain. CDR3 length: 11 amino acids. Between the trimmed V and J ends, which lost 4 bases and 9 bases, there was a span of 7 bases. Germline values: CDR1 PRHDT, CDR2 FYEKMQ (reference sequence). The CDR3 loop is CASSSSGEQFF. The CDR3 coding sequence is TGTGCCAGCAGCTCCTCGGGTGAGCAGTTCTTC.

This sequence joins TRBV6-1 and TRBJ1-1, with TRBD1 as a possible D gene (5 bases). The CDR3 consists of 18 residues. Germline V lookup: CDR1 MNHNS, CDR2 SASEGT. V was cut by 0 bases and J by 4 bases, with 21 bases left in between. The CDR3 sequence is CASSEARGDEGWTTEAFF. CDR3 bases: TGTGCCAGCAGTGAAGCTCGGGGGGACGAGGGATGGACCACTGAAGCTTTCTTT.

V and J are TRBV19 and TRBJ1-5; D may be TRBD1 (6 bases). CDR1 LNHDA and CDR2 SQIVND come from the germline V gene (reference sequence). The ends were cut back, 7 bases at V and 6 bases at J, with 19 bases in the middle. There are 15 residues in the CDR3. CDR3 protein: CASTPVVGAIQPQHF. The DNA of the CDR3 is TGTGCCAGTACACCCGTCGTGGGGGCTATTCAGCCCCAGCATTTT. Together with reference TRBV19 and TRBJ1-5, the CDR3 gives the full variable domain: DGGITQSPKYLFRKEGQNVTLSCEQNLNHDAMYWYRQDPGQGLRLIYYSQIVNDFQKGDIAEGYSVSREKKESFPLTVTSAQKNPTAFYLCASTPVVGAIQPQHFGDGTRLSIL.